The next 14 T cell receptor beta chains were all read from a single sample in a study of tumor and adjacent non-tumor tissue in lung cancer. No cell sorting was done before RNA was extracted from the tissue. The library came from three nested PCR rounds adapted from ARM-PCR protocols. TCRdb independently ran MiXCR on the multiplex PCR reads; one entry per CDR3 protein. In the table there are about 140,000 distinct CDR3 sequences, roughly 70% of which are singletons. The sequencing sample was made of lung tumor tissue. All receptors derive from a man aged 55 to 70 with small cell lung cancer.

The CDR3 coding sequence is TGTGCCAGCAGCAGTTTAGGGCTTGAAGCTTTCTTT. Its translation is CASSSLGLEAFF. The chain employs TRBV5-6 and TRBJ1-1, with D unclear. The CDR3 has 12 residues. Trimming took 4 bases from V and 7 from J, leaving 11 bases between them. Germline CDR1 and CDR2: SGHDT and YYEEEE.

The DNA for the CDR3 is TGCAGTGCCGGGGCATCCGCGACCGCGGCTACCGAAGCTTTCTTT. Its translation: CSAGASATAATEAFF. The gene calls are TRBV20-1 and TRBJ1-1; D possibly corresponds to TRBD1 (5 bases). The germline V and J ends were trimmed by 6 bases and 8 bases, with 25 bases remaining between them. The CDR3 has 15 amino acids. The germline V gene encodes CDR1 DFQATT and CDR2 SNEGSKA (reference sequence).

Comments on this clonotype: An end of the junction does not agree with germline; a read error may underlie this. The J gene is TRBJ2-2, the V gene TRBV10-3, with 13 bases that match TRBD2. Germline values: CDR1 ENHRY, CDR2 SYGVKD. CDR3 length equals 17 residues. The CDR3 loop reads CAISESSGLAGAGEPFF. Here the CDR3 DNA reads TGTGCCATCAGTGAGAGCTCAGGACTAGCGGGAGCCGGGGAGCCGTTTTTT.

This clonotype occurred many times. The V and J genes are TRBV11-2 and TRBJ1-1, with 7 nucleotides matching TRBD1. The CDR3 loop spans 12 amino acids. V lost 5 bases to trimming and J lost 7 bases; unmatched junction nucleotides: 4. Germline V CDR1 and CDR2: SGHAT, FQNNGV. The CDR3 bases are TGTGCCAGCAGCCCCCGGGACAGTGAAGCTTTCTTT. Its translation is CASSPRDSEAFF.

At least ten counts were recorded for this clonotype. The chain couples TRBV11-2 to TRBJ2-7; the D gene is possibly TRBD2 (6 bases). There are 13 residues in the CDR3. With 1 base removed from V and 2 bases from J, the gap between germline ends came to 6 bases. Germline CDR1 is SGHAT and CDR2 is FQNNGV. The CDR3 here is CASSLGGTYEQYF. The CDR3, as DNA: TGTGCCAGCAGCTTAGGCGGGACCTACGAGCAGTACTTC.

With respect to this clonotype: The junction does not match germline at one end; this may be a read error. This chain joins TRBV28 and TRBJ2-7, with 7 bases fitting TRBD1. The CDR3 runs 14 residues. Per the germline V gene, CDR1 is MDHEN and CDR2 is SYDVKM. The CDR3 protein is CTSKAPTGSYEQYF. The CDR3 nucleotides are TGTACCAGCAAGGCCCCGACAGGGTCCTACGAGCAGTACTTC.

Details on this clonotype: Lacking the conserved final phenylalanine or tryptophan, this CDR3 likely reflects a read error. Because the CDR3's place on the DNA is in doubt, the DNA is left out and the CDR3 is given as listed by TCRdb. The CDR3 region is CASRRGGSTDTQYS. The chain links TRBV6-5 to TRBJ2-3; the table's D call, TRBD1, has no DNA check behind it. The CDR3 is made up of 14 amino acids, end residues included. The germline gives CDR1 MNHEY, CDR2 SVGAGI.

In this sample, this clonotype turned up once. A read error may be the cause here, since a much bigger clone is one base away. The V gene is TRBV20-1, the J gene TRBJ2-1; D is perhaps TRBD2 (6 bases). The length of the CDR3 is 15 residues. In germline, CDR1 is DFQATT, CDR2 SNEGSKA (reference sequence). CDR3: CSARDSRGVSNDQFF. The CDR3 nucleotides read TGCAGTGCTAGAGATTCCCGCGGGGTCTCTAATGACCAGTTCTTC.

This chain uses TRBV30 with TRBJ2-1, with 7 bases identical to TRBD1. Germline lookup yields CDR1 GTSNPN and CDR2 SVGIG (reference sequence). The CDR3 has 12 residues. J lost 9 bases, V lost 5 bases, and 7 bases had no gene match. DNA of the CDR3: TGTGCCTGGGAGACAGGGTACGGTGAGCAGTTCTTC. As protein: CAWETGYGEQFF.

The genes are TRBV12-3 or TRBV12-4 and TRBJ2-6; no firm D call. Trimming shortened V by 8 bases and J by 3 bases, and 14 bases separated the two germline ends. The length of the CDR3 is 15 residues. In DNA, the CDR3 is TGTGCCAGCGGAAGTGGGCGTCTTGGGGCCAACGTCCTGACTTTC. This gives the protein CASGSGRLGANVLTF.

CDR3 bases: TGTGCCAGCAGTCAACACACAGGGACAAACGCCGGGGAGCTGTTTTTT. Its translation is CASSQHTGTNAGELFF. The chain links TRBV4-2 to TRBJ2-2; tentatively, D is TRBD1 (6 bases). This CDR3 has 16 residues. Trimming cost V 6 bases and J 6 bases, with 20 bases left between them. Germline V lookup: CDR1 LGHNA, CDR2 YNFKEQ.

To note about this clonotype: The junction departs from the called germline gene at one end, perhaps through a read error. J is TRBJ2-3 and V is TRBV11-2; D unresolved. Germline V gene data show CDR1 as SGHAT and CDR2 as FQNNGV. The CDR3 is 16 amino acids. CDR3 protein: CASSLGGSSSIDTQYF. In DNA form, the CDR3 reads TGTGCCAGCAGCTTAGGCGGCTCAAGTAGCATAGATACGCAATATTTT.

This clonotype was seen a single time. The genes are TRBV11-2 and TRBJ2-3; tentative D call: TRBD2 (6 bases). The V end lost 4 bases, the J end lost 7 bases, and 21 bases lay between the germline ends. Germline V lookup: CDR1 SGHAT, CDR2 FQNNGV. This CDR3 comprises 16 residues. The chain's CDR3 is CASSSTLARGAYTQYF. For the CDR3, the DNA is TGTGCCAGCAGCTCGACTCTAGCGAGAGGGGCATATACGCAGTATTTT.

This clonotype was found many times. The chain links TRBV28 to TRBJ2-5; TRBD2 aligns across 14 bases. Germline values: CDR1 MDHEN, CDR2 SYDVKM. V lost 6 bases, J lost 9 bases, and 15 bases stayed unmatched. The CDR3 runs 17 residues. The CDR3 region has the DNA TGTGCCAGCAGAACGACCTCGGGACTAGCGGGAGCGCTCGCCCAGTACTTC. It codes for CASRTTSGLAGALAQYF. The whole variable domain, remainder taken from reference TRBV28 and TRBJ2-5, is DVKVTQSSRYLVKRTGEKVFLECVQDMDHENMFWYRQDPGLGLRLIYFSYDVKMKEKGDIPEGYSVSREKKERFSLILESASTNQTSMYLCASRTTSGLAGALAQYFGPGTRLLVL.